This T cell receptor (beta chain) is drawn from a study of vaccination effects on CD4 cells after COVID-19. Whole-study context: The median interval between the second dose and post-vaccine sampling was 72 days. Wells of some 1.9 million PBMC each were grown with about 9.8 IU/ml IL-2 and about 9.7 ug/ml peptides.

Profiled with immunoSEQ multiplex PCR; TCRdb holds only in-frame clones, not every one. The sample records tens of thousands of clones, around 74% being singletons. This CDR3 comprises 15 residues. V was pared by 1 base and J by 3 bases, with 9 bases between. CDR1 is MGHDK, CDR2 SYGVNS, per germline. Culture proceeded for nine to eleven days, and CD4+ T cells were then isolated. Each participant was administered two doses of either the BNT162b2 or the mRNA-1273 vaccine. On day 3 and again on day 7, half the medium was replaced with IL-2 medium. General observations from the study: Just 1 of 255 vaccine-induced clones in healthy recipients was cross-reactive.

This clone showed up just a few times. Its antigen is undetermined. The clonotype comes from a human donor who received a COVID-19 vaccine. Sequenced here: CD4+ T cells from PBMCs cultured without peptide, sampled after COVID-19 vaccination. This chain links TRBV25-1 with TRBJ1-4; D might be TRBD1 (5 bases). As DNA, the CDR3 is TGTGCCAGCAGTGAATGGGGCAGTTCTAATGAAAAACTGTTTTTT. Protein product: CASSEWGSSNEKLFF.